This TCR beta chain emerged from a study of T-cell reconstitution after alpha-beta-depleted transplantation in children. Findings of the study overall: Some patients' high day-60 TCRbeta diversity was attributed to recipient cells surviving conditioning. There were reportedly several hundred expanded graft clones from which alpha-beta T cells came about two months after transplant. The authors attributed T-cell counts and diversity one year after transplant mostly to newly produced T cells.

This clonotype has at least ten counts. Antigen specificity is unknown. CDR1 is SGHDN, CDR2 FVKESK, per germline. The CDR3 is 14 amino acids. V was clipped by 2 bases and J by 1 base, with 9 bases between them. Researchers prepared the TCRbeta library using unique molecular identifiers, the study reports. One entry per CDR3 protein results from TCRdb running MiXCR on the PCR reads. In the table there are hundreds of thousands of distinct CDR3 sequences, 10% to 15% of which are singletons. The V and J genes are TRBV14 and TRBJ2-7; a possible D gene is TRBD1 (6 bases). This sequence originates from a male patient under 18 who had a stem cell transplant for acute myeloid leukemia, so the T cells may come from the graft donor. This specimen consisted of PBMCs, mostly from graft donor cells, obtained 360 days after TCRalphabeta/CD19-depleted stem cell transplant. The chain's CDR3 is CASSQTGKSYEQYF. CDR3 nucleotide sequence: TGTGCCAGCAGCCAAACAGGGAAGTCCTACGAGCAGTACTTC. The complete variable domain, with remaining parts taken from reference TRBV14 and TRBJ2-7, reads EAGVTQFPSHSVIEKGQTVTLRCDPISGHDNLYWYRRVMGKEIKFLLHFVKESKQDESGMPNNRFLAERTGGTYSTLKVQPAELEDSGVYFCASSQTGKSYEQYFGPGTRLTVT.